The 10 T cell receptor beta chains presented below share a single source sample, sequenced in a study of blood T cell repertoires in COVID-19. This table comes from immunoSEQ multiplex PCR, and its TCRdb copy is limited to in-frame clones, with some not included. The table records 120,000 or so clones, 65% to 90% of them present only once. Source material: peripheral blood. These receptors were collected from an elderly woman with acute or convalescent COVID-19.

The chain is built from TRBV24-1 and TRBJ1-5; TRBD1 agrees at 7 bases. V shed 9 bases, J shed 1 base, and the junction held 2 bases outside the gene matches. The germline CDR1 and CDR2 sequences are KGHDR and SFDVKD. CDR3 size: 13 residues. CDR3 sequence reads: CATSGQSNQPQHF. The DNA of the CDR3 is TGTGCCACCTCGGGACAGAGCAATCAGCCCCAGCATTTT.

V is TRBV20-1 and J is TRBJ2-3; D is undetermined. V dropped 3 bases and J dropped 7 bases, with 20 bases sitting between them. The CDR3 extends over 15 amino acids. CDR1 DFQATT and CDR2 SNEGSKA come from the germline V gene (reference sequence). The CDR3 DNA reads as TGCAGTGCTAGTCAATTAGCCACTCGCACGAATACGCAGTATTTT. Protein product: CSASQLATRTNTQYF.

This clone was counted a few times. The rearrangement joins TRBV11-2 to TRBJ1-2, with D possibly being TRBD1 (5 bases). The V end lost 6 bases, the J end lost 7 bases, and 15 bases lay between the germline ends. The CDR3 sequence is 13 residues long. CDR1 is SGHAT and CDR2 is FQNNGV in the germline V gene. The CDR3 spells CASRRIGVRGYTF. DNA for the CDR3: TGTGCCAGCAGGAGAATAGGGGTTCGTGGCTACACCTTC.

Here the CDR3 DNA reads TGTGCCAGCAGTTTGGGGAGTGGAGGCAATCAGCCCCAGCATTTT. As protein: CASSLGSGGNQPQHF. V and J are TRBV28 and TRBJ1-5; D remains ambiguous. CDR1 is MDHEN and CDR2 is SYDVKM in the germline V gene. This CDR3 contains 15 residues. The V gene lost 3 bases and the J gene lost 2 bases, with 11 bases spanning the gap.

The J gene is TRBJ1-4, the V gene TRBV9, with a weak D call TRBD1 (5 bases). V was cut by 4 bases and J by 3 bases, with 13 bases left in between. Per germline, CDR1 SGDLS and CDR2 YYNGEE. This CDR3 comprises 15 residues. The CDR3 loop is CASSPLGQPNEKLFF. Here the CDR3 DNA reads TGTGCCAGCAGCCCCCTGGGGCAGCCTAATGAAAAACTGTTTTTT. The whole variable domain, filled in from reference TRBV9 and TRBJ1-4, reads DSGVTQTPKHLITATGQRVTLRCSPRSGDLSVYWYQQSLDQGLQFLIQYYNGEERAKGNILERFSAQQFPDLHSELNLSSLELGDSALYFCASSPLGQPNEKLFFGSGTQLSVL.

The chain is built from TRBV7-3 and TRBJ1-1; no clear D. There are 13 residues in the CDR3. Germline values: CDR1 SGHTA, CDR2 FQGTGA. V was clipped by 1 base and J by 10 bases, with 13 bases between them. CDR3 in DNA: TGTGCCAGCAGCTTAAACCCCGGGTCTCGAGCTTTCTTT. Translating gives CASSLNPGSRAFF.

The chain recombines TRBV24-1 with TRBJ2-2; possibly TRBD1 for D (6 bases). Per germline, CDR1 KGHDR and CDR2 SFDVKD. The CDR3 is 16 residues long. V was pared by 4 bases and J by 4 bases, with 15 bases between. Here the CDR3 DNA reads TGTGCCACCAGTGACGCGAGAACAGGGCGCACCGGGGAGCTGTTTTTT. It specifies CATSDARTGRTGELFF.

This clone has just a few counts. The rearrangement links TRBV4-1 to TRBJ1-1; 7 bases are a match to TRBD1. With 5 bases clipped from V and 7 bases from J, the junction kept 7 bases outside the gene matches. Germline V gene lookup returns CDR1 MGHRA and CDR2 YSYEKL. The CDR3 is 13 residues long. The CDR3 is CASSSRQGDEAFF. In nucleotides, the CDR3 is TGCGCCAGCAGCTCTCGACAGGGTGATGAAGCTTTCTTT.

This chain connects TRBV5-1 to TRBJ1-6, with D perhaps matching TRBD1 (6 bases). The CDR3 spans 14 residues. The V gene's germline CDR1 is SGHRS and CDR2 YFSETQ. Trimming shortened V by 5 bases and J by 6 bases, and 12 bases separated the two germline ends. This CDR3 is CASRGQGFNSPLHF. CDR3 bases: TGCGCCAGCAGGGGGCAGGGGTTTAATTCACCCCTCCACTTT.

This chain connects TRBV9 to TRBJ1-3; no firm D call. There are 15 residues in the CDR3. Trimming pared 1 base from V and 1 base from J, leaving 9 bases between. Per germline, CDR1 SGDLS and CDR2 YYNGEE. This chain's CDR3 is CASSVTSQSGNTIYF. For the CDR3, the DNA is TGTGCCAGCAGCGTAACCTCTCAGTCTGGAAACACCATATATTTT.